One T cell receptor (beta chain) is described in this entry. Its antigen is not identified. This sample was included in a study of cytomegalovirus exposure and HLA in healthy donors. Study conclusions and caveats: After further analysis at a later stage, around 17,000 TCR beta sequences were associated with HLA alleles at 0.05 false discovery rate.

Amplification used 60 Vbeta primers and 13 Jbeta primers. The protocol was immunoSEQ multiplex PCR, while the TCRdb copy is restricted to in-frame clones and leaves out a portion. The sample gives 150,000 to 180,000 clones, roughly 77% of which show up once; approximately 7.7% is in the top ten. The CDR3 is 12 amino acids. Trimming removed 6 bases at V and 6 bases at J, with 11 bases between. Germline CDR1 is MNHNY and CDR2 is SVGAGI (reference sequence). This chain connects TRBV6-6 to TRBJ1-1, with a weak D call TRBD1 (5 bases). The sequenced material came from PBMCs. The sequence came from a man aged 25-40 years in good health and CMV-seropositive. The CDR3 sequence: CASRSEGAEAFF. The DNA for the CDR3 is TGTGCCAGCAGGTCCGAAGGGGCTGAAGCTTTCTTT.